This T cell receptor beta chain was sequenced during a study of blood T cell repertoires in COVID-19. The wider study: From the United States, Italy and Spain came samples of acute and convalescent COVID-19. PBMCs, B-cell-depleted T cells, or T cells were the source of the cDNA or gDNA that made up the material.

Authors' analysis steps: Estimation of nucleated cell counts was performed using reference gene primer amplification. Measured with immunoSEQ multiplex PCR; TCRdb has only the in-frame clones, and not every one. That table supplies the V and J calls and clone size; D and trimming were determined from the DNA. The data contain some 200,000 clones, around 82% of them singletons. Germline CDR1 reads SGHNT; CDR2 reads YYREEE (reference sequence). The CDR3 extends over 13 amino acids. V dropped 0 bases and J dropped 10 bases, with 11 bases sitting between them. Sample: peripheral blood. The chain carries TRBV5-4 and TRBJ1-5, with D possibly being TRBD1 (6 bases). This clonotype was sampled from an elderly woman with acute or convalescent COVID-19. The DNA for the CDR3 is TGTGCCAGCAGCTTGGACAGGGTAGGTCCCCAGCATTTT. Translating gives CASSLDRVGPQHF.